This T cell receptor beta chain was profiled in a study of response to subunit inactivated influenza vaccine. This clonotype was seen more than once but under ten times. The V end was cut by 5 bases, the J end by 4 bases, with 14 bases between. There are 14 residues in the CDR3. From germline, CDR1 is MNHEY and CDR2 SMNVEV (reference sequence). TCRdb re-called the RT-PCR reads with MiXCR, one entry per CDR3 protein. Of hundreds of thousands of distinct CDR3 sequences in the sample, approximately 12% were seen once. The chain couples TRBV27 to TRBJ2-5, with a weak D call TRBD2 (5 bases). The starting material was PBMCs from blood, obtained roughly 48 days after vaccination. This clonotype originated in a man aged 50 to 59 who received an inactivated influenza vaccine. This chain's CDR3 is CASSPDGGPETQYF. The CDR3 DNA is TGTGCCAGCAGTCCGGACGGAGGTCCAGAGACCCAGTACTTC.